This T cell receptor beta chain emerged from a study of cytomegalovirus exposure and HLA in healthy donors. Study outcomes and limitations: When analyzed later, a missense DCLRE1C variant was found to be linked to TCR beta V- and J-gene trimming.

The PCR made use of 60 Vbeta and 13 Jbeta primers. Sequencing was performed with immunoSEQ multiplex PCR; in TCRdb, only in-frame clones are kept and a portion is missing. In the table there are around 99,000 clones, 55% to 75% of which are singletons. The germline V gene has CDR1 MNHEY and CDR2 SVGAGI. The CDR3 totals 12 residues. The V end was cut by 6 bases, the J end by 4 bases, with 10 bases between. Details on this clone: Its antigen is currently unknown.

The sequence was collected from a woman aged 70 to 79 in good health and CMV-seropositive. This rearrangement joins TRBV6-5 to TRBJ2-7, with D tentatively TRBD1 (5 bases). Sequencing was done on a sample of PBMCs. In nucleotides, the CDR3 is TGTGCCAGCAGGCATGACAGATACGAGCAGTACTTC. Translating gives CASRHDRYEQYF.